This T cell receptor (beta chain) was captured in a study of Ad26.COV2.S vaccination and SARS-CoV-2 variants. Study observations and caveats: Reportedly, spike-specific CD8+ and CD4+ T cell responses achieved substantial breadth once vaccination had taken place. Non-spike TCR breadth showed similarity between vaccine and placebo recipients.

CDR3 length: 16 amino acids. The V gene end was trimmed by 1 base and the J gene end by 6 bases; junction bases not matched to a gene: 8. The germline gives CDR1 MNHNY, CDR2 SVGAGI (reference sequence). Only in-frame clones appear in the TCRdb table, and some are missing; sequencing was by immunoSEQ multiplex PCR. The table lists 300,000 to 400,000 clones, roughly nine tenths of them singletons. With respect to this clone: What it binds is not known.

The sample was peripheral blood, taken after recovery from COVID-19. This receptor was taken from a human donor who had recovered from COVID-19. The rearrangement uses TRBV6-6 and TRBJ1-5; TRBD1 aligns across 8 bases. The CDR3: CASSYLNRGKGQPQHF. The CDR3 DNA is TGTGCCAGCAGTTACTTGAACAGGGGGAAGGGTCAGCCCCAGCATTTT.